This T cell receptor (beta chain) is from a study of human T cells and chemical hapten exposure. About the research overall: Patch testing was performed with 0.01% DPC on the upper back, with reading at 6 days. TCR yields per sample varied, mainly owing to small pooled library volume differences. Findings of the study overall: With regard to DPC sensitization, TCRs above 1 in 1000 frequency did not change. Large CDR3 similarity clusters arose significantly more often from expanded TCRs than from controls.

Each CDR3 protein gets one entry after TCRdb re-called the RACE reads with MiXCR. The sample holds tens of thousands of distinct CDR3 sequences, about 32% seen once. Concerning this clonotype itself: Its antigen remains unidentified.

Time point noted: patch test 1, 2 weeks after DPC sensitization. The sample's treatment: therapeutic diphenylcyclopropenone sensitization with weekly scalp DPC. The germline V gene has CDR1 LNHDA and CDR2 SQIVND (reference sequence). The CDR3 consists of 13 residues. The sample in question was whole blood, obtained in connection with sensitization to the hapten diphenylcyclopropenone (DPC). This clonotype originated in a man aged 40-50 years with alopecia areata. Some clones in this sample may be carry-over from other donors' samples. The chain has TRBV19 and TRBJ2-7; TRBD2 matches at 7 bases. The CDR3 region is CPAGLAEPYEQYF. CDR3 sequence (DNA): TGTCCCGCCGGGCTAGCGGAACCCTACGAGCAGTACTTC. The full variable domain, with the rest looked up from reference TRBV19 and TRBJ2-7, is DGGITQSPKYLFRKEGQNVTLSCEQNLNHDAMYWYRQDPGQGLRLIYYSQIVNDFQKGDIAEGYSVSREKKESFPLTVTSAQKNPTAFYLCPAGLAEPYEQYFGPGTRLTVT.